This is a list of T cell receptor beta chains from one sample in a study of control samples from healthy donors and cancer patients. Clones were read by immunoSEQ multiplex PCR, and TCRdb kept only the in-frame ones, dropping some. The table shows approximately 140,000 clones, with 94% occurring only once. The sequencing input was blood. Receptors originate from a middle-aged man in good health. Each CDR3 is given with its conserved first and last residue. The D gene is left open where the match is weak. Clone size is stated in some rows and not others, as once, few, many or a class when expanded.

d_call	clone_size	cdr3_length	v_call	j_call	cdr3_nt	cdr3_aa
TRBD1	NA	14	TRBV6-5	TRBJ2-7	TGTGCCAGCAGTCGAGCGGGTCTCCGGGACAGGGAAGAGTTC	CASSRAGLRDREEF
NA	NA	13	TRBV27	TRBJ1-3	TGTGCCAGCAGTTTCCGGGGGGGAAACACCATATATTTT	CASSFRGGNTIYF
TRBD2	NA	16	TRBV6-1	TRBJ2-3	TGTGCCAGCAGTGTTTCTAGCGGGGGGGCCACAGATACGCAGTATTTT	CASSVSSGGATDTQYF
NA	NA	15	TRBV7-2	TRBJ1-5	TGTGCCAGCAGCTTTACGAGGGTCCCCACTCAGCCCCAGCATTTT	CASSFTRVPTQPQHF
TRBD1	NA	14	TRBV13	TRBJ2-7	TGTGCCAGCAGCTTAGAGGGACAGACCTACGAGCAGTACTTC	CASSLEGQTYEQYF
NA	NA	14	TRBV11-2	TRBJ1-1	TGTGCCAGCAGCTTGGATGGTTTCAACACTGAAGCTTTCTTT	CASSLDGFNTEAFF
NA	NA	17	TRBV29-1	TRBJ1-3	TGCAGCGCTCGCTTCAGGGATCCTGTGAGCTCTGGAAACACCATATATTTT	CSARFRDPVSSGNTIYF
NA	NA	16	TRBV7-9	TRBJ2-1	TGTGCCAGCAGCTCCCGTACAGGGTCGGAATACAATGAGCAGTTCTTC	CASSSRTGSEYNEQFF
TRBD1	NA	20	TRBV5-1	TRBJ1-4	TGCGCCAGCAGGGTTTACCCGGGACAGCCGGTAATCGAGAAGTGGGAAAAACTGTTTTTT	CASRVYPGQPVIEKWEKLFF
TRBD1	NA	14	TRBV6-5	TRBJ2-3	TGTGCCAGCCGGAGACAGGGGTCCACAGATACGCAGTATTTT	CASRRQGSTDTQYF
TRBD1	NA	14	TRBV5-4	TRBJ2-5	TGTGCCAGCAGCCGGGGACAGACCGGGGAGACCCAGTACTTC	CASSRGQTGETQYF
NA	NA	14	TRBV7-9	TRBJ1-4	TGTGCCAGTACCAGAGTTGACGCTAATGAAAAACTGTTTTTT	CASTRVDANEKLFF
TRBD2	NA	11	TRBV12-3/TRBV12-4	TRBJ2-1	TGTGCCAGCACCGGGGGGAATGAGCAGTTCTTC	CASTGGNEQFF
NA	NA	15	TRBV5-6	TRBJ1-4	TGTGCCAGCAGCTTGGAGGGGCCCGGTGGTAGGTCGGTGTTTTTT	CASSLEGPGGRSVFF
NA	NA	19	TRBV11-3	TRBJ1-1	TGTGCCAGCAGCTTAGAGAGATTCGGAAGAGGGGAACTGAACACTGAAGCTTTCTTT	CASSLERFGRGELNTEAFF
NA	NA	11	TRBV29-1	TRBJ2-1	TGCAGCGTTGCATTGGCCAATGAGCAGTTCTTC	CSVALANEQFF
TRBD1	NA	14	TRBV9	TRBJ2-7	TGTGCCAGCAGCCCGGGACAGGGATTTTACGAGCAGTACTTC	CASSPGQGFYEQYF
NA	NA	15	TRBV4-2	TRBJ1-5	TGTGCCAGCAGCAAAGAGGGGGGAGGCAATCAGCCCCAGCATTTT	CASSKEGGGNQPQHF
NA	NA	13	TRBV7-9	TRBJ2-1	TGTGCCAGCAGCTCCCGCGGGGTGGCTAGGGATTTCTTC	CASSSRGVARDFF
NA	NA	14	TRBV9	TRBJ2-3	TGTGCCAGCAGCGTTGGTCGAGGGACAGATACGCAGTATTTT	CASSVGRGTDTQYF
NA	once	15	TRBV15	TRBJ1-6	TGTGCCACCAGCAGACACCGAGAGAATAATTCACCCCTCCACTTT	CATSRHRENNSPLHF
NA	NA	13	TRBV9	TRBJ1-1	TGTGCCAGCAGCGATGGACGGAACACTGAAGCTTTCTTT	CASSDGRNTEAFF
NA	NA	15	TRBV11-2	TRBJ1-3	TGTGCCAGCAGCTTACCGGGCCTCTCTGGAAACACCATATATTTT	CASSLPGLSGNTIYF
TRBD1	NA	17	TRBV5-6	TRBJ1-6	TGTGCCAGCAGCAACTCTCCCGGGACAGGGGATAATTCACCCCTCCACTTT	CASSNSPGTGDNSPLHF
NA	NA	13	TRBV5-5	TRBJ2-3	TGTGCCAGCAGCACCCGGACGAGAGATACGCAGTATTTT	CASSTRTRDTQYF
NA	once	13	TRBV19	TRBJ2-3	TGTGCCAGTAGTGATCTAGCTAAAGATACGCAGTATTTT	CASSDLAKDTQYF
TRBD1	once	20	TRBV30	TRBJ1-1	TGTGCCTGGAGGAGGGACAGGGGGCGGGAGGAAGGGCTGGGAAGGTCTGAAGCTTTCTTT	CAWRRDRGREEGLGRSEAFF